This T cell receptor (beta chain) was identified in a study of beta chain features in type 1 diabetes. Overall study results and limits: Among all four CD4+ subsets, Type 1 diabetes patients had TCRB CDR3s that were moderately but significantly shorter.

Sequenced material consisted of expressed TCRB transcripts (all of the isolated RNA was reverse transcribed). Measured with immunoSEQ multiplex PCR; TCRdb has only the in-frame clones, and not every one. Of 100,000 to 150,000 clones listed, 17% are singletons. Purities over 98% were achieved in all sorted populations. This clone occurred a few times. What it recognizes is unknown. Sequenced input: central memory CD4+ T cells from blood. The origin of this receptor is a man aged 18 to 30 with type 1 diabetes.

The CDR3 nucleotides read TGCAGCGTTGAATGGGTAAGGGTAAGGTACAATGAGCAGTTCTTC. Its protein product is CSVEWVRVRYNEQFF. The chain recombines TRBV29-1 with TRBJ2-1; D not certain. The CDR3 has 15 amino acids. In germline, CDR1 is SQVTM, CDR2 ANQGSEA. Trimming shortened V by 2 bases and J by 4 bases, and 15 bases separated the two germline ends.